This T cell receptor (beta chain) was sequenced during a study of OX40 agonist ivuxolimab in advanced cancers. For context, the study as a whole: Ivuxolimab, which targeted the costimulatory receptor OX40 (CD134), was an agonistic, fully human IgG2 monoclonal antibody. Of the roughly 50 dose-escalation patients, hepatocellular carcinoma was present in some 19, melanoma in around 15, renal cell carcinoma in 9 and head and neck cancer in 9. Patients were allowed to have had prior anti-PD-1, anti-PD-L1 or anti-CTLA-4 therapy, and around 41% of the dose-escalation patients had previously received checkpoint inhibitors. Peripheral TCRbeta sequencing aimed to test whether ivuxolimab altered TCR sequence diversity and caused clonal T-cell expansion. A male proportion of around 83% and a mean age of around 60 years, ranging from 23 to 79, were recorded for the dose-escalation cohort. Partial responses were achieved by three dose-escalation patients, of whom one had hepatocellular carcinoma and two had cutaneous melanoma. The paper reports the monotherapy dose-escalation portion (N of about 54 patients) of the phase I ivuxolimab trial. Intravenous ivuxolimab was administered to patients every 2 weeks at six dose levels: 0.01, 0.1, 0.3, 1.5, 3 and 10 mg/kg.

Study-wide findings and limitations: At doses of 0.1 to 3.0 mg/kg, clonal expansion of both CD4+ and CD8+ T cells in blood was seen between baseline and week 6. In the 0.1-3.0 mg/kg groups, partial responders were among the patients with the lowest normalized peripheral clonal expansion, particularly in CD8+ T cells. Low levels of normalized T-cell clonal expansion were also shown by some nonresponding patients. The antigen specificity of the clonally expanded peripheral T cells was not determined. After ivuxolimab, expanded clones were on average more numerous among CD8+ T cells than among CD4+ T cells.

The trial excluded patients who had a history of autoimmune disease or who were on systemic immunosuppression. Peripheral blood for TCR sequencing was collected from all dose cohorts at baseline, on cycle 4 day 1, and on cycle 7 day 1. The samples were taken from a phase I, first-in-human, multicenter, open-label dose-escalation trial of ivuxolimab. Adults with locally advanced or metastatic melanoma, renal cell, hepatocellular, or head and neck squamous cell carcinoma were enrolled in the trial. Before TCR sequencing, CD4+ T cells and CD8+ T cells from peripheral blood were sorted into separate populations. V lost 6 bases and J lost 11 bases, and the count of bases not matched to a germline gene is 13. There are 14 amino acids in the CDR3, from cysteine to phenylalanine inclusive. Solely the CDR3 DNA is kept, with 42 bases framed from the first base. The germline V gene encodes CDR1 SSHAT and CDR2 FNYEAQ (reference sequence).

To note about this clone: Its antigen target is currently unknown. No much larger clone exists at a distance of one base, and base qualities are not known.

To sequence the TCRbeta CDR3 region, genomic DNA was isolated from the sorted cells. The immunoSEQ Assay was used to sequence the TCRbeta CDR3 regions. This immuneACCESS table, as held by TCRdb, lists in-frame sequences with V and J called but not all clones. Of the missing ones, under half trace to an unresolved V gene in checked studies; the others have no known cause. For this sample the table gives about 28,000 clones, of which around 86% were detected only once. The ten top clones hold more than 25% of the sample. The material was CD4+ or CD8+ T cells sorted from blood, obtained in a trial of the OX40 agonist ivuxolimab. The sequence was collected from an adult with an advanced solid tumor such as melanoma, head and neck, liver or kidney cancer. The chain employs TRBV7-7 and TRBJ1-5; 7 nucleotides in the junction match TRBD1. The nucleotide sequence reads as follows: TGTGCCAGCAGACAGGGACAGCGTTATGGGGCCCAGCATTTT. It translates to CASRQGQRYGAQHF.